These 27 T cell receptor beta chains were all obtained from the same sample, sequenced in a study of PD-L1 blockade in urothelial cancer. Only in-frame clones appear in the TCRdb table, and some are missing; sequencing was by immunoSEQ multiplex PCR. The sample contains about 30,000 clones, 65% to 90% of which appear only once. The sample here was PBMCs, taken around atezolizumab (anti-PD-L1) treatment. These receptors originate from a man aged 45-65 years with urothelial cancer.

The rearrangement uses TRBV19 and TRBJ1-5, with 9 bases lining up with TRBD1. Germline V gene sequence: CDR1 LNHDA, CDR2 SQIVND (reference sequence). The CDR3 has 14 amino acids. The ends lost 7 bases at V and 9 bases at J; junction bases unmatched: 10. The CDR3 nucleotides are TGTGCCAGTAACCCACAGGGGGCGCGTTCGCCCCAGCATTTT. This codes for CASNPQGARSPQHF.

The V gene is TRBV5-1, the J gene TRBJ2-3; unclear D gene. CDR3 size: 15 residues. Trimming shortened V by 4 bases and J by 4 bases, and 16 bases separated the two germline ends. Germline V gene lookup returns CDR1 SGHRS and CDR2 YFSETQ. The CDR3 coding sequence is TGCGCCAGCAGCCCAGCCCCGGGTCGGGCAGATACGCAGTATTTT. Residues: CASSPAPGRADTQYF.

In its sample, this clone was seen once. The CDR3 DNA follows: TGTGCCAGCAGTTTATTAGTGGGCTTTCAAGAGACCCAGTACTTC. Protein product: CASSLLVGFQETQYF. The V call is TRBV28, the J call TRBJ2-5; D is unclear. This CDR3 is built from 15 residues. Between the trimmed V and J ends, which lost 1 base and 2 bases, there was a span of 11 bases. Germline CDR1 reads MDHEN; CDR2 reads SYDVKM.

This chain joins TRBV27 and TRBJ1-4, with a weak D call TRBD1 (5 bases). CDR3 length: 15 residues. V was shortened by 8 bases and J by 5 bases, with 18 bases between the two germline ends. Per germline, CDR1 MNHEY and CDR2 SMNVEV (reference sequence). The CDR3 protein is CASGRTQGRNEKLFF. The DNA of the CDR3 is TGTGCCAGCGGGCGGACCCAGGGAAGGAATGAAAAACTGTTTTTT.

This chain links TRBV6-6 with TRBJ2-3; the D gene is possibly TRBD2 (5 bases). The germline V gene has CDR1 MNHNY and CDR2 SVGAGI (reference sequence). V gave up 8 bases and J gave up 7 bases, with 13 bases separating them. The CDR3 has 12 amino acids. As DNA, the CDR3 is TGTGCCAGCCGCATCGGGGAAAATACGCAGTATTTT. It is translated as CASRIGENTQYF.

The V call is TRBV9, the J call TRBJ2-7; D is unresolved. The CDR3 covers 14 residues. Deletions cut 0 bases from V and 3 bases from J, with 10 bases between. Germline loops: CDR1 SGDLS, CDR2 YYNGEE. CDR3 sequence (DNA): TGTGCCAGCAGCGTAGGAGGAACTATCTACGAGCAGTACTTC. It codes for CASSVGGTIYEQYF.

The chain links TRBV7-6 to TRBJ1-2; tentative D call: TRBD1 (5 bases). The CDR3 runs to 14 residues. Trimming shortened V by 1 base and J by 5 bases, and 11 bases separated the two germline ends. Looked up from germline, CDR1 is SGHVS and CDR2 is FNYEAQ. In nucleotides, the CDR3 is TGTGCCAGCAGCTTAGATCAGGGTCGTTATGGCTACACCTTC. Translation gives CASSLDQGRYGYTF.

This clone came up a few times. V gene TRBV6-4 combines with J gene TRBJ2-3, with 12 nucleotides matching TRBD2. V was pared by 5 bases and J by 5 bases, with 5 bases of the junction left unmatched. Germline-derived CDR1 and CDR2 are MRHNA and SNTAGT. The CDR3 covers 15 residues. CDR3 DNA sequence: TGTGCCAGCAGTTGGACTAGCGGGACGGGAGATACGCAGTATTTT. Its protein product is CASSWTSGTGDTQYF.

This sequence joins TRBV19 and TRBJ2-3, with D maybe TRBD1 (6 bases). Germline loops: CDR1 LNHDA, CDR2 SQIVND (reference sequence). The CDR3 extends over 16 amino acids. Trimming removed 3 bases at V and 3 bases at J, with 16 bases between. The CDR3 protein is CASSIEHRVMTDTQYF. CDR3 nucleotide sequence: TGTGCCAGTAGTATTGAGCACAGGGTGATGACAGATACGCAGTATTTT.

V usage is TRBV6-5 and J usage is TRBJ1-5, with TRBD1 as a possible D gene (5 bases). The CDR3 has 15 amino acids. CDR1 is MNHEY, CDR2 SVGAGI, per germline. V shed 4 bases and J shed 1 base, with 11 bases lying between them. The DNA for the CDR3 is TGTGCCAGCAGTTTTCAGGGCGGAAGCAATCAGCCCCAGCATTTT. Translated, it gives CASSFQGGSNQPQHF.

In DNA form, the CDR3 reads TGTGCCAGCAGTTTACCGACAGGGGGCGGTGAGCAGTTCTTC. Encoded protein: CASSLPTGGGEQFF. This chain joins TRBV28 and TRBJ2-1, with 10 bases lining up with TRBD1. With 2 bases clipped from V and 9 bases from J, the junction kept 4 bases outside the gene matches. Germline lookup yields CDR1 MDHEN and CDR2 SYDVKM. The CDR3 runs to 14 residues.

CDR3 coding DNA: TGTGCCAGCAGTGAGGCAGGGGGGTCATATGGCTACACCTTC. Translating gives CASSEAGGSYGYTF. The chain carries TRBV25-1 and TRBJ1-2; 7 bases fit TRBD1. CDR3 size: 14 residues. Trimming took 3 bases from V and 5 from J; bases not matched to a gene: 6. CDR1 is MGHDK, CDR2 SYGVNS, per germline.

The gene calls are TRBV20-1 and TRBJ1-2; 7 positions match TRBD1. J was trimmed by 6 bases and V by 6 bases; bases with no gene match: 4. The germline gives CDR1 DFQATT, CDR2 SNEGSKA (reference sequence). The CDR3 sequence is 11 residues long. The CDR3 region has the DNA TGCAGTGCCCAGGGGGGCGATGGCTACACCTTC. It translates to CSAQGGDGYTF.

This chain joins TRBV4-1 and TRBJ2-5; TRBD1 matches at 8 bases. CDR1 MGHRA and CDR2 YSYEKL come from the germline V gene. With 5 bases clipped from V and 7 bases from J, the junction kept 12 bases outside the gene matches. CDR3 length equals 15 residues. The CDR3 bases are TGCGCCAGCAGCGGTCTACAGGGGGTCGGTGCGACCCAGTACTTC. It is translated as CASSGLQGVGATQYF.

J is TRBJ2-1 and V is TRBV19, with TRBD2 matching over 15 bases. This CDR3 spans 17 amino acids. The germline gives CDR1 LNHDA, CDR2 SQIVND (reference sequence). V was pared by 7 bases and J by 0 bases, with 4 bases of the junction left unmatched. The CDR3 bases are TGTGCCAGTATCGGGACTAGCGGGGGGAGCTCCTACAATGAGCAGTTCTTC. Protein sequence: CASIGTSGGSSYNEQFF.

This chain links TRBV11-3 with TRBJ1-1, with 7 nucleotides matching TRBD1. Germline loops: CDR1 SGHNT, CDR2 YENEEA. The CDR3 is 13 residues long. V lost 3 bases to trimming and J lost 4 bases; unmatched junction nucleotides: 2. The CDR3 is CASSLQGVTEAFF. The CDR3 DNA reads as TGTGCCAGCAGCTTGCAGGGGGTCACTGAAGCTTTCTTT.

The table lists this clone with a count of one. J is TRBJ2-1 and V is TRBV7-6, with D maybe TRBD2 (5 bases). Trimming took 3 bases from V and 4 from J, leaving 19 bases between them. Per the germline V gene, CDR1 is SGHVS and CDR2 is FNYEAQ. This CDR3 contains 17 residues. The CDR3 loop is CASSFTSLDSEYNEQFF. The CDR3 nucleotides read TGTGCCAGCAGCTTTACCTCGTTGGATAGCGAGTACAATGAGCAGTTCTTC.

CDR3 DNA sequence: TGTGCCAGCAGTGACGGTAATAGGGGCTATGGCTACACCTTC. Translated, it gives CASSDGNRGYGYTF. The rearrangement links TRBV2 to TRBJ1-2; a possible D gene is TRBD1 (5 bases). Germline values: CDR1 SNHLY, CDR2 FYNNEI. The CDR3 has 14 amino acids. Trimming removed 3 bases at V and 4 bases at J, with 12 bases between.

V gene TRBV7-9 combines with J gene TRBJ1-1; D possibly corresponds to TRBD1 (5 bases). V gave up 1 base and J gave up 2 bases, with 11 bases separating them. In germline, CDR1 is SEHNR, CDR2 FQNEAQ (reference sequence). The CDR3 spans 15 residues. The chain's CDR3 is CASSLEGSRNTEAFF. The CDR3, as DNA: TGTGCCAGCAGCTTAGAGGGGTCCCGTAACACTGAAGCTTTCTTT.

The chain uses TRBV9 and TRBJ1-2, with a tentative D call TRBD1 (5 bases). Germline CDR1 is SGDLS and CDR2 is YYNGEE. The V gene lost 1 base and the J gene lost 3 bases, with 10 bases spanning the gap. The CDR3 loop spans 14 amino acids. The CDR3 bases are TGTGCCAGCAGCGTATTTTCGGGGGACTATGGCTACACCTTC. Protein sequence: CASSVFSGDYGYTF.

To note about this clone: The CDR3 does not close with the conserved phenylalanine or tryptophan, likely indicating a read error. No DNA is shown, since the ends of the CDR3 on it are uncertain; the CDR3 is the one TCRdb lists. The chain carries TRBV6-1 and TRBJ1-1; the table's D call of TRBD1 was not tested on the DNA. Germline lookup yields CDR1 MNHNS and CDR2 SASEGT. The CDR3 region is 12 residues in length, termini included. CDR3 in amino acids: CASSLITGPADH.

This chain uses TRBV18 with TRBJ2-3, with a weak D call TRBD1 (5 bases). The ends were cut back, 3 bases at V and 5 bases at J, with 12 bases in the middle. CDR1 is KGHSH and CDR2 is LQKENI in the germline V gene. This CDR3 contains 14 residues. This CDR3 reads CASSPDLQVDTQYF. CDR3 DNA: TGTGCCAGCTCACCGGACCTACAGGTAGATACGCAGTATTTT.

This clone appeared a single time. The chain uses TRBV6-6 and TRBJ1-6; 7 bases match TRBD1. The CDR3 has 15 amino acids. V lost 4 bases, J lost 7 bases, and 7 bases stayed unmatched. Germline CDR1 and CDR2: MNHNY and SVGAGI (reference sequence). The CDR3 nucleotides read TGTGCCAGCAGTTTATCGCAGGGGGAAAATTCACCCCTCCACTTT. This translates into CASSLSQGENSPLHF.

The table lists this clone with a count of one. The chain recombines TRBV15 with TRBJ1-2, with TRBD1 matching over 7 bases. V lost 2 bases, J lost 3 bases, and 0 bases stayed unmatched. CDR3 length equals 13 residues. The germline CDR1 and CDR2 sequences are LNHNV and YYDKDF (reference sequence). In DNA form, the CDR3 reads TGTGCCACCAGCAGAACAGGGGACTATGGCTACACCTTC. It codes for CATSRTGDYGYTF.

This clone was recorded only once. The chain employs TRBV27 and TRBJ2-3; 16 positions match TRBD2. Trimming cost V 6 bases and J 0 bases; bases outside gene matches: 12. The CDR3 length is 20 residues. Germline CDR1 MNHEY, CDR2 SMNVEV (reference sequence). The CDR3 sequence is CASSLRGLAGGRRSTDTQYF. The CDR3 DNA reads TGTGCCAGCAGCTTGCGGGGACTAGCGGGGGGGCGACGGAGCACAGATACGCAGTATTTT.

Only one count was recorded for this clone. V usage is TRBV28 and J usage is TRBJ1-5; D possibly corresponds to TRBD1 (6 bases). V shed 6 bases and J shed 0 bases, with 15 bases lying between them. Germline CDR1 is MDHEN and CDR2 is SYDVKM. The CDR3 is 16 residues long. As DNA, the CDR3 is TGTGCCAGCAGCCCGATCCGACAGGTTAGCAATCAGCCCCAGCATTTT. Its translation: CASSPIRQVSNQPQHF.

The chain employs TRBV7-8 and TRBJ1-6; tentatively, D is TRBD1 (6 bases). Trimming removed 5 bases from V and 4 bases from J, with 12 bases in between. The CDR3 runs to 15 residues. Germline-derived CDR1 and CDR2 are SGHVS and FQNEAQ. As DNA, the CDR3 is TGTGCCAGCAGCCCCAGACAGGATTATAATTCACCCCTCCACTTT. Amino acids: CASSPRQDYNSPLHF.